Following are 20 T cell receptor beta chains from one sample sequenced in a study of STAT5B mutations in CD4+ large granular lymphocyte leukemia. Sequenced by immunoSEQ multiplex PCR; TCRdb stores in-frame clones only, minus some. The data show tens of thousands of clones, 70% to 80% seen once. The specimen sequenced was CD4+ T cells from blood buffy coats. All receptors come from a human donor in good health.

The sample holds a few counts of this clone. The DNA of the CDR3 is TGCAGCTCGGGGTTGGGGGTTGAAGCTTTCTTT. Its translation: CSSGLGVEAFF. V and J are TRBV29-1 and TRBJ1-1; the D gene is possibly TRBD1 (5 bases). The CDR3 extends over 11 amino acids. CDR1 and CDR2 (germline): SQVTM, ANQGSEA. The V and J ends lost 8 bases and 7 bases respectively, with 14 bases between them.

The chain couples TRBV5-5 to TRBJ2-7; the D is unclear. Germline V gene sequence: CDR1 SGHKS, CDR2 YYEKEE (reference sequence). The CDR3 runs 14 residues. Deletions cut 0 bases from V and 5 bases from J, with 12 bases between. CDR3 in amino acids: CASSLAGPWDEQYF. The DNA of the CDR3 is TGTGCCAGCAGCTTGGCTGGTCCCTGGGACGAGCAGTACTTC.

Turning to this clone: The junction and the germline gene differ at one end; a read error may be behind it. The chain carries TRBV4-2 and TRBJ2-6; tentative D call: TRBD1 (6 bases). Germline V CDR1 and CDR2: LGHNA, YNFKEQ. The CDR3 runs 17 residues. DNA for the CDR3: TGTGCCAGCAGCCAAGAGAAGGGGATGTCAGGGGACAACGTCCTGACTTTC. It is translated as CASSQEKGMSGDNVLTF.

This sequence joins TRBV15 and TRBJ1-1; D remains ambiguous. The CDR3 contains 15 residues. Germline V gives CDR1 LNHNV, CDR2 YYDKDF (reference sequence). Trimming took off 1 base at V and 7 bases at J, with 16 bases between the two ends. CDR3 coding DNA: TGTGCCACCAGCAGAGTATGGACCCCCTACAATGAAGCTTTCTTT. It codes for CATSRVWTPYNEAFF.

The CDR3 sequence: CASKESTGLKSLNNEQFF. DNA of the CDR3: TGTGCCAGCAAAGAGAGTACGGGACTCAAGTCCCTAAACAATGAGCAGTTCTTC. The V call is TRBV27, the J call TRBJ2-1; D perhaps matches TRBD2 (6 bases). This CDR3 has 18 residues. V lost 7 bases to trimming and J lost 5 bases, with 27 bases between them. The germline gives CDR1 MNHEY, CDR2 SMNVEV (reference sequence).

The chain links TRBV27 to TRBJ1-1; D unclear. The CDR3 totals 13 residues. Trimming removed 2 bases from V and 2 bases from J, with 6 bases in between. CDR1 and CDR2 (germline): MNHEY, SMNVEV (reference sequence). The CDR3 sequence is CASSLGSNTEAFF. The CDR3 DNA follows: TGTGCCAGCAGTTTAGGGAGCAACACTGAAGCTTTCTTT.

The chain has TRBV7-9 and TRBJ1-1; 9 nucleotides agree with TRBD1. Germline CDR1 and CDR2: SEHNR and FQNEAQ (reference sequence). The CDR3 spans 17 residues. The junction had 11 bases not matched to a gene; V was cut back by 2 bases and J by 4 bases. CDR3 region: CASSLMSLGDRVTEAFF. CDR3 coding DNA: TGTGCCAGCAGCTTAATGTCTCTGGGGGACAGGGTCACTGAAGCTTTCTTT.

This clone appeared a single time. The chain employs TRBV7-3 and TRBJ2-1; D ambiguous. The germline V and J ends were trimmed by 2 bases and 5 bases, with 13 bases remaining between them. The germline gives CDR1 SGHTA, CDR2 FQGTGA. This CDR3 has 15 amino acids. CDR3 nucleotide sequence: TGTGCCAGCAGCTTAGAAAGTGGTTTCAACAATGAGCAGTTCTTC. It codes for CASSLESGFNNEQFF.

CDR3 region: CASRKTEPRTNQPQHF. For the CDR3, the DNA is TGTGCCAGTAGGAAGACGGAGCCGAGAACCAATCAGCCCCAGCATTTT. The V and J genes are TRBV19 and TRBJ1-5; D remains unclear. The V gene lost 6 bases and the J gene lost 3 bases, with 18 bases spanning the gap. Germline V gene data show CDR1 as LNHDA and CDR2 as SQIVND (reference sequence). The CDR3 spans 16 residues.

This chain joins TRBV18 and TRBJ2-5; no clear D gene. The CDR3 extends over 13 amino acids. Per the germline V gene, CDR1 is KGHSH and CDR2 is LQKENI. The V end lost 3 bases, the J end lost 1 base, and 6 bases lay between the germline ends. The DNA of the CDR3 is TGTGCCAGCTCACCCTCCCCCCAAGAGACCCAGTACTTC. It specifies CASSPSPQETQYF.

The chain carries TRBV2 and TRBJ2-7, with a tentative D call TRBD1 (6 bases). Germline-derived CDR1 and CDR2 are SNHLY and FYNNEI. The length of the CDR3 is 14 residues. Trimming took 4 bases from V and 3 from J, leaving 13 bases between them. The CDR3: CASSVTGSLYEQYV. The CDR3 DNA sequence: TGTGCCAGCAGTGTAACAGGGTCCCTCTACGAGCAGTACGTC.

V is TRBV7-9 and J is TRBJ2-1, with a possible D match to TRBD1 (5 bases). Deletions cut 1 base from V and 10 bases from J, with 11 bases between. CDR1 and CDR2 (germline): SEHNR, FQNEAQ (reference sequence). This CDR3 comprises 13 residues. CDR3 protein: CASSLVTVSEQFF. In DNA form, the CDR3 reads TGTGCCAGCAGCTTAGTGACAGTTAGCGAGCAGTTCTTC.

V is TRBV11-1 and J is TRBJ1-6; 7 bases agree with TRBD1. Trimming at V came to 3 bases and at J to 5 bases, leaving 1 base not matched to a gene. The CDR3 is 14 residues long. CDR1 and CDR2 (germline): SGHAT, FQDESV (reference sequence). The CDR3 coding sequence is TGTGCCAGCAGCTTTACAGGGGATAATTCACCCCTCCACTTT. This codes for CASSFTGDNSPLHF.

This chain uses TRBV28 with TRBJ2-5, with D uncertain. Trimming shortened V by 8 bases and J by 5 bases, and 9 bases separated the two germline ends. The CDR3 runs to 11 residues. CDR1 is MDHEN and CDR2 is SYDVKM in the germline V gene. CDR3: CASGVRETQYF. The CDR3 nucleotides read TGTGCCAGCGGTGTAAGGGAGACCCAGTACTTC.

This clone has just a few counts. The genes are TRBV9 and TRBJ1-1; D is unclear. The length of the CDR3 is 13 residues. Germline V CDR1 and CDR2: SGDLS, YYNGEE. The V end lost 0 bases, the J end lost 5 bases, and 8 bases lay between the germline ends. The CDR3 DNA reads as TGTGCCAGCAGCGTAGAAACGTGGACTGAAGCTTTCTTT. It yields the protein CASSVETWTEAFF.

J is TRBJ1-2 and V is TRBV19, with D possibly TRBD1 on 5 matching bases. Germline V gene lookup returns CDR1 LNHDA and CDR2 SQIVND (reference sequence). V lost 3 bases, J lost 7 bases, and 21 bases lay in between. This CDR3 contains 16 residues. CDR3 in DNA: TGTGCCAGTAGTATGGCCCCGAATAGGGGAAGCGGTGGCTACACCTTC. Encoded protein: CASSMAPNRGSGGYTF.

V and J are TRBV9 and TRBJ2-2, with D uncertain. The germline V gene has CDR1 SGDLS and CDR2 YYNGEE. This CDR3 comprises 14 residues. Trimming removed 1 base at V and 1 base at J, with 5 bases between. The DNA of the CDR3 is TGTGCCAGCAGCGTAAGCCGGAACACCGGGGAGCTGTTTTTT. Protein product: CASSVSRNTGELFF.

The rearrangement uses TRBV5-1 and TRBJ1-4; D is possibly TRBD1 (6 bases). The CDR3 runs 15 residues. Germline V gene data show CDR1 as SGHRS and CDR2 as YFSETQ. The V end lost 0 bases, the J end lost 5 bases, and 11 bases lay between the germline ends. The CDR3 region is CASSLDGGRNEKLFF. CDR3 bases: TGCGCCAGCAGCTTGGACGGGGGCAGGAATGAAAAACTGTTTTTT. Combining the CDR3 with reference TRBV5-1 and TRBJ1-4 gives the whole variable domain KAGVTQTPRYLIKTRGQQVTLSCSPISGHRSVSWYQQTPGQGLQFLFEYFSETQRNKGNFPGRFSGRQFSNSRSEMNVSTLELGDSALYLCASSLDGGRNEKLFFGSGTQLSVL.

With regard to this clone: The same CDR3 is also encoded by other DNA sequences in this sample. DNA for the CDR3: TGTGCCAGCAGCGTAGGTAGCAATCAGCCCCAGCATTTT. This codes for CASSVGSNQPQHF. The rearrangement joins TRBV9 to TRBJ1-5; D ambiguous. V lost 0 bases and J 0 bases, leaving 1 base between the germline ends. CDR3 length: 13 amino acids. The V gene's germline CDR1 is SGDLS and CDR2 YYNGEE.

This chain joins TRBV28 and TRBJ2-1; 10 positions match TRBD2. The junction had 16 bases not matched to a gene; V was cut back by 4 bases and J by 10 bases. The CDR3 loop spans 17 amino acids. CDR1 and CDR2 from the germline V gene are MDHEN and SYDVKM. CDR3 residues: CASSSWGRLAGEDEQFF. The CDR3 nucleotides are TGTGCCAGCAGTTCTTGGGGACGGCTAGCGGGAGAGGACGAGCAGTTCTTC. The entire variable domain, with the rest obtained from reference TRBV28 and TRBJ2-1, is as follows: DVKVTQSSRYLVKRTGEKVFLECVQDMDHENMFWYRQDPGLGLRLIYFSYDVKMKEKGDIPEGYSVSREKKERFSLILESASTNQTSMYLCASSSWGRLAGEDEQFFGPGTRLTVL.